This T cell receptor (beta chain) was obtained from a study of beta chain features in type 1 diabetes. This clone was found a few times. Looked up from germline, CDR1 is ENHRY and CDR2 is SYGVKD. V lost 3 bases to trimming and J lost 4 bases, with 9 bases between them. This CDR3 is 13 amino acids long. Investigators reverse transcribed all isolated RNA, so they sequenced expressed TCRB transcripts. The protocol was immunoSEQ multiplex PCR, while the TCRdb copy is restricted to in-frame clones and leaves out a portion. This table holds about 300,000 clones, about 8.5% found once. The chain links TRBV10-3 to TRBJ1-2; no firm D call. This clonotype was obtained from a woman aged 18-29 years in good health. Source material: central memory CD4+ T cells from blood. CDR3 amino acids: CAISETVTYGYTF. CDR3 nucleotide sequence: TGTGCCATCAGTGAAACAGTCACCTATGGCTACACCTTC.